This record looks at one TCR beta chain sequence and its context. This specimen belongs to a study of blood T cell repertoires in COVID-19. About the research overall: Collection of acute and convalescent COVID-19 samples took place in the United States, Italy and Spain. The cDNA or gDNA used as material had been derived from T cells, B-cell-depleted T cells, or PBMCs.

Per the study methods: Estimation of nucleated cell counts was performed using reference gene primer amplification. Clones were sequenced by immunoSEQ multiplex PCR, and TCRdb holds only the in-frame ones, with some missing. V and J calls and clone size follow that table, whereas D and trimming were derived from the DNA. The sample holds about 210,000 clones, around nine tenths seen once. The sequence was collected from a woman between 40 and 55 years old with acute or convalescent COVID-19. Source material: peripheral blood.

The CDR3 reads CASSLMDRGYEQYV. In DNA form, the CDR3 reads TGTGCCAGCAGCCTGATGGACAGGGGTTACGAGCAGTACGTC. V and J are TRBV7-8 and TRBJ2-7, with 9 positions matching TRBD1. In germline, CDR1 is SGHVS, CDR2 FQNEAQ. Trimming at V came to 5 bases and at J to 4 bases, leaving 6 bases not matched to a gene. The CDR3 is made up of 14 amino acids.